This TCR beta chain was captured in a study of blood T cells in healthy people across ages. This clonotype was seen more than once but under ten times. Its specificity is unknown. Combining a sample-barcoded 5' primer with a J-beta primer mix, a second PCR ran for about 6 to 11 cycles. TCRdb ran MiXCR on the 5' RACE reads and lists one entry per CDR3 protein. The data show about 1.4 million distinct CDR3 sequences, around 59% seen once. The CDR3 totals 10 residues. With V trimmed by 6 bases and J by 9 bases, 5 bases remained unmatched. In germline, CDR1 is SQVTM, CDR2 ANQGSEA. Broader study findings: Those diversity estimates obtained from one million T cells were thought to be underestimates.

All donors came from Russia, were Caucasian and healthy, and spanned ages about 6 to 90. The V and J genes are TRBV29-1 and TRBJ2-7; 7 bases agree with TRBD1. The sequence came from a man aged 18 to 35 in good health. The specimen sequenced was blood. CDR3 coding DNA: TGCAGCGTATATACAGGGGCGCAGTACTTC. As protein: CSVYTGAQYF.